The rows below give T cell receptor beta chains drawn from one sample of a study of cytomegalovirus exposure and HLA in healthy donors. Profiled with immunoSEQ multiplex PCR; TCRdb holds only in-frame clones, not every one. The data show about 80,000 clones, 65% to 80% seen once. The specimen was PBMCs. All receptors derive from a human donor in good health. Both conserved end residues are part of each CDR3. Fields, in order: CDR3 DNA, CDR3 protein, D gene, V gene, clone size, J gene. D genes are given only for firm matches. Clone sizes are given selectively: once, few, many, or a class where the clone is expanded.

TGTGCCAGCAACCTAGGACAGGGGCGGGTGGAGCCCCAGCATTTT	CASNLGQGRVEPQHF	TRBD1	TRBV6-1	-	TRBJ1-5
TGTGCCAGCAGCTTTATGTCGGAGTATGGCTACACCTTC	CASSFMSEYGYTF	-	TRBV5-6	few	TRBJ1-2
TGTGCCAGCAGCACGCAGGGGGCGGGAGATACGCAGTATTTT	CASSTQGAGDTQYF	TRBD1	TRBV9	-	TRBJ2-3
TGCGCCAGCAGCCAAGATCGACAGGGGGGCAATCAGCCCCAGCATTTT	CASSQDRQGGNQPQHF	TRBD1	TRBV4-1	-	TRBJ1-5
TGTGCCAGCTCACCCGGACTATCGGCGACCCAGTACTTC	CASSPGLSATQYF	-	TRBV18	-	TRBJ2-5
TGTGCCAGTAGTATGGGAGGGTACACCGGGGAGCTGTTTTTT	CASSMGGYTGELFF	TRBD2	TRBV19	-	TRBJ2-2
TGTGCCAGCAGCCCCGGTCTGGGGGGACCCTCTATAGGCGAGCAGTACTTC	CASSPGLGGPSIGEQYF	-	TRBV11-3	-	TRBJ2-7
TGTGCCAGCAGTGAGACACAATCGGCCCTCCACTTT	CASSETQSALHF	-	TRBV6-1	-	TRBJ1-6
TGTGCCAGCAGCCCCCAGCCGGGGGGTGGGGAGACCCAGTACTTC	CASSPQPGGGETQYF	TRBD2	TRBV6-5	-	TRBJ2-5
TGTGCCAGCAGCCTTACGGGAGGGCAGAACCCTGAAGCTTTCTTT	CASSLTGGQNPEAFF	-	TRBV6-5	-	TRBJ1-1
TGTGCCAGTAGTATCACAGGGTCGGGCCATCAGCCCCAGCATTTT	CASSITGSGHQPQHF	-	TRBV19	-	TRBJ1-5
TGTGCCACCAGCTTTCTCGCCGGGACTAGCGGGGGGGCCTCCTTCTTC	CATSFLAGTSGGASFF	TRBD2	TRBV15	-	TRBJ2-1
TGTGCCAGCAGTTTCAGCGGGGGGAGAAATGAGCAGTTCTTC	CASSFSGGRNEQFF	TRBD2	TRBV27	-	TRBJ2-1
TGCGCCAGCAGCTTGCGGGCGGGACCCAGCACAGATACGCAGTATTTT	CASSLRAGPSTDTQYF	-	TRBV5-1	-	TRBJ2-3
TGCGCCAGCAGCTTGGCTGGCACCAGCTCTGGAAACACCATATATTTT	CASSLAGTSSGNTIYF	-	TRBV5-1	-	TRBJ1-3
TGTGCCAGTACCTCACTCGGCGGGGGGGCGGACGGGGAGCTGTTTTTT	CASTSLGGGADGELFF	TRBD2	TRBV19	-	TRBJ2-2
TGCGCCAGCAGCCAAGAACAGGGGATAGGCTATGGCTACACCTTC	CASSQEQGIGYGYTF	TRBD1	TRBV4-1	-	TRBJ1-2
TGTGCCAGTAGTTCCCGGCGGAAAGACTCAACTAATGAAAAACTGTTTTTT	CASSSRRKDSTNEKLFF	-	TRBV19	-	TRBJ1-4
TGCGCCAGCAGCTTGGCCCGGGACTCGGGTGAAAAACTGTTTTTT	CASSLARDSGEKLFF	-	TRBV5-1	few	TRBJ1-4
TGTGCCAGCAGCTCGACAGGGAGGATTAATGAAAAACTGTTTTTT	CASSSTGRINEKLFF	TRBD1	TRBV7-2	-	TRBJ1-4
TGCGCCAGCAGTATAGGGACAGATCCCCGCCACGAGCAGTACTTC	CASSIGTDPRHEQYF	TRBD1	TRBV5-1	-	TRBJ2-7
TGTGCCAGCTCACCACTCGGGCAGCGGGGGGCTTCCTACAATGAGCAGTTCTTC	CASSPLGQRGASYNEQFF	TRBD2	TRBV18	once	TRBJ2-1
TGTGCCAGCAGCCTAAGCGGGGGGGCCTTGGAGGAGCAGTACTTC	CASSLSGGALEEQYF	TRBD2	TRBV13	-	TRBJ2-7
TGTGCCAGCAGTTTCTCAGTCTCGTACCAAGAGACCCAGTACTTC	CASSFSVSYQETQYF	-	TRBV27	-	TRBJ2-5
TGCAGCGTTGAAGATCTAGACAGGAAATGGACCCAGTACTTC	CSVEDLDRKWTQYF	-	TRBV29-1	-	TRBJ2-5
TGTGCCAGCAGCCCGACAGTGTCAGATACGCAGTATTTT	CASSPTVSDTQYF	-	TRBV7-8	-	TRBJ2-3
TGTGCCAGCAGCCCCGGCGGGGGTTTCTACGAGCAGTACTTC	CASSPGGGFYEQYF	TRBD2	TRBV13	-	TRBJ2-7
TGTGCCAGCAGCCCAGGGAGGACAGGGGGCTATGAGACCCAGTACTTC	CASSPGRTGGYETQYF	TRBD1	TRBV9	-	TRBJ2-5
TGTGCCAGCAGCTCGGATACAGGGGGCCGCGGCTATGGCTACACCTTC	CASSSDTGGRGYGYTF	TRBD1	TRBV5-6	medium-sized	TRBJ1-2